These 15 T cell receptor beta chains were all obtained from the same sample, sequenced in a study of blood T cell repertoires in COVID-19. The data were produced by immunoSEQ multiplex PCR, yet TCRdb's version contains in-frame clones alone and is incomplete. The table records some 120,000 clones, over 75% of them present only once. The sample consisted of peripheral blood. These receptor sequences come from a man between 50 and 59 years old with acute or convalescent COVID-19.

The V and J genes are TRBV10-3 and TRBJ1-1; 8 bases are shared with TRBD1. The CDR3 is made up of 15 amino acids. Germline lookup yields CDR1 ENHRY and CDR2 SYGVKD. The V segment lost 2 bases and the J segment 3 bases; nucleotides outside the gene matches: 5. The CDR3 here is CAISEDRGVYTEAFF. CDR3 nucleotide sequence: TGTGCCATCAGTGAGGACAGGGGAGTATACACTGAAGCTTTCTTT.

The rearrangement joins TRBV10-1 to TRBJ2-3, with 12 bases aligning to TRBD2. The J segment lost 0 bases and the V segment lost 2 bases, leaving 9 bases of the junction unmatched. The CDR3 totals 19 residues. Germline loops: CDR1 WNHNN, CDR2 SYGVQD (reference sequence). This CDR3 is CASSETPGLAGASTDTQYF. CDR3 bases: TGCGCCAGCAGTGAGACCCCGGGACTAGCGGGTGCTAGCACAGATACGCAGTATTTT.

This chain uses TRBV6-2 or TRBV6-3 with TRBJ1-1; D not certain. From germline, CDR1 is MNHEY and CDR2 SVGEGT. Between the trimmed V and J ends, which lost 2 bases and 6 bases, there was a span of 7 bases. CDR3 length equals 12 residues. In nucleotides, the CDR3 is TGTGCCAGCAGTTACGGGCAGCCTGAAGCTTTCTTT. Protein: CASSYGQPEAFF.

The gene calls are TRBV10-3 and TRBJ1-5, with a tentative D call TRBD1 (6 bases). With 10 bases removed from V and 6 bases from J, the gap between germline ends came to 13 bases. Germline V gene sequence: CDR1 ENHRY, CDR2 SYGVKD. The CDR3 is made up of 12 amino acids. CDR3 nucleotide sequence: TGTGCCAACGGGGGGGGCCCTCAGCCCCAGCATTTT. Its translation: CANGGGPQPQHF.

The chain joins TRBV29-1 to TRBJ2-1; TRBD1 might be the D (6 bases). The CDR3 sequence is 12 residues long. Germline values: CDR1 SQVTM, CDR2 ANQGSEA. V was cut by 6 bases and J by 9 bases, with 15 bases left in between. CDR3: CSVGTLGGEQFF. CDR3 in DNA: TGCAGCGTGGGGACCCTAGGGGGTGAGCAGTTCTTC.

The CDR3 here is CASSLGLAVTLTGELFF. For the CDR3, the DNA is TGCGCCAGCAGCCTGGGACTAGCGGTTACCCTCACCGGGGAGCTGTTTTTT. The chain is built from TRBV4-1 and TRBJ2-2; 11 nucleotides agree with TRBD2. J lost 4 bases, V lost 4 bases, and 8 bases had no gene match. The CDR3 is 17 amino acids. The germline V gene encodes CDR1 MGHRA and CDR2 YSYEKL.

V gene TRBV5-5 combines with J gene TRBJ2-3; TRBD2 is a possible D gene (6 bases). This CDR3 has 14 residues. Trimming took off 4 bases at V and 2 bases at J, with 11 bases between the two ends. CDR1 and CDR2 (germline): SGHKS, YYEKEE (reference sequence). CDR3 loop: CASSTGLDTDTQYF. The CDR3 nucleotides are TGTGCCAGCAGCACGGGACTTGACACAGATACGCAGTATTTT.

CDR3 sequence (DNA): TGTGCCACCAGCTTAGCGACGCACTCTGGGGCCAACGTCCTGACTTTC. This translates into CATSLATHSGANVLTF. The gene calls are TRBV15 and TRBJ2-6; tentatively, D is TRBD2 (5 bases). Germline CDR1 reads LNHNV; CDR2 reads YYDKDF (reference sequence). The CDR3 length is 16 residues. Trimming took 5 bases from V and 0 from J, leaving 11 bases between them. Full variable domain (outside the CDR3, taken from reference TRBV15 and TRBJ2-6): DAMVIQNPRYQVTQFGKPVTLSCSQTLNHNVMYWYQQKSSQAPKLLFHYYDKDFNNEADTPDNFQSRRPNTSFCFLDIRSPGLGDTAMYLCATSLATHSGANVLTFGAGSRLTVL.

The chain carries TRBV29-1 and TRBJ1-2; D might be TRBD1 (6 bases). CDR3 length: 13 amino acids. Germline-derived CDR1 and CDR2 are SQVTM and ANQGSEA. V was shortened by 7 bases and J by 8 bases, with 20 bases between the two germline ends. CDR3 sequence reads: CSARTGQAVGYTF. The CDR3 DNA reads as TGCAGCGCCCGCACAGGGCAGGCAGTAGGCTACACCTTC.

This clone was detected only a few times. V usage is TRBV5-1 and J usage is TRBJ2-2; tentative D call: TRBD1 (6 bases). The germline gives CDR1 SGHRS, CDR2 YFSETQ. Trimming took 2 bases from V and 5 from J, leaving 13 bases between them. The CDR3 covers 15 residues. The CDR3 reads CASSLQGPPTGELFF. The CDR3 DNA reads as TGCGCCAGCAGCTTACAGGGCCCCCCGACCGGGGAGCTGTTTTTT.

The chain joins TRBV18 to TRBJ1-4, with 8 nucleotides matching TRBD1. Looked up from germline, CDR1 is KGHSH and CDR2 is LQKENI. Unmatched junction bases numbered 7, after V lost 2 bases and J lost 8 bases. The CDR3 is 15 amino acids. DNA for the CDR3: TGTGCCAGCTCACCAAGGACAGGGTTAGACGAAAAACTGTTTTTT. Translated: CASSPRTGLDEKLFF.

The chain links TRBV7-2 to TRBJ2-3, with TRBD2 matching over 12 bases. This CDR3 is built from 15 residues. V shed 10 bases and J 2 bases; nucleotides not matched to a gene: 7. CDR1 and CDR2 (germline): SGHTA, FQGNSA. The CDR3 sequence: CATIGLAGYTDTQYF. As DNA, the CDR3 is TGTGCCACGATAGGACTAGCGGGGTACACAGATACGCAGTATTTT.

The CDR3, as DNA: TGTGCCAGCAGTGTAGTAGCGGGAGGCAATGAGCAGTTCTTC. Its protein is CASSVVAGGNEQFF. The genes are TRBV6-4 and TRBJ2-1, with 10 positions matching TRBD2. The junction had 3 bases not matched to a gene; V was cut back by 4 bases and J by 6 bases. The CDR3 runs to 14 residues. CDR1 is MRHNA and CDR2 is SNTAGT in the germline V gene.

The chain links TRBV6-5 to TRBJ1-1; the D gene is possibly TRBD1 (5 bases). The V end lost 4 bases, the J end lost 0 bases, and 9 bases lay between the germline ends. There are 14 residues in the CDR3. CDR1 MNHEY and CDR2 SVGAGI come from the germline V gene. The CDR3: CASSFLTVNTEAFF. CDR3 in DNA: TGTGCCAGCAGTTTCCTGACAGTGAACACTGAAGCTTTCTTT.

The chain is built from TRBV6-5 and TRBJ2-2; tentatively, D is TRBD1 (6 bases). V was trimmed by 6 bases and J by 8 bases, leaving 10 bases between them. Germline-derived CDR1 and CDR2 are MNHEY and SVGAGI. The CDR3 is 12 amino acids. CDR3 sequence: CASRMRGGELFF. Written as DNA, the CDR3 is TGTGCCAGCAGGATGAGGGGGGGGGAGCTGTTTTTT.